The source of this T cell receptor (beta chain) is a study of T-cell memory formation after mild COVID-19. Using its own MiXCR run on the 5' RACE reads, TCRdb lists one record per CDR3 protein. Among a few hundred thousand distinct CDR3 sequences listed, around a fifth were seen once. The CDR3 has 15 amino acids. J gave up 5 bases and V 6 bases, and 8 bases lay outside the gene matches. Per germline, CDR1 SGHVS and CDR2 FQNEAQ. The study's findings and limits: Clones contracting day 15 to 85 were balanced CD4/CD8; later expanders leaned CD4+.

As regards this clonotype: No antigen is known for it.

The chain has TRBV7-8 and TRBJ2-1; 9 positions agree with TRBD2. The sequence came from an adult woman who had mild COVID-19 (a few samples of this study predate the infection). Cell type and time point are not known. Sequencing used PBMCs or a T cell subset sorted from them (not recorded which). The CDR3 coding sequence is TGTGCCAGCAGTTGGGGAGCGGGAGGCAACAATGAGCAGTTCTTC. As protein: CASSWGAGGNNEQFF.